This TCR beta chain was observed in a study of sequential checkpoint blockade in melanoma. Whole-study context: Patients were randomized 1:1 to nivolumab-then-ipilimumab or ipilimumab-then-nivolumab first-line.

Germline values: CDR1 MNHNS, CDR2 SASEGT. The germline V and J ends were trimmed by 0 bases and 2 bases, with 8 bases remaining between them. CDR3 length equals 16 residues. Treatment reported: randomized to nivolumab then ipilimumab (arm A) or the reverse (arm B). No patient had prior DNA-damaging chemotherapy. Repertoires were generated with immunoSEQ multiplex PCR, while TCRdb's copy carries only in-frame clones and drops some. The sample includes 15,000 to 20,000 clones, over 75% seen only once; the top ten take approximately 28%. The gene calls are TRBV6-1 and TRBJ2-6, with D uncertain. The origin of this receptor is a human donor with melanoma. Here the sequenced sample was CD8+ T cells sorted from blood (inferred from file names), taken from a patient given nivolumab and ipilimumab in sequence. In DNA form, the CDR3 reads TGTGCCAGCAGTGAAGCGCCAGACACTGGGGCCAACGTCCTGACTTTC. It specifies CASSEAPDTGANVLTF.